A selection of T cell receptor beta chains follows, all from one sample in a study of blood T cell repertoires in COVID-19. Profiling relied on immunoSEQ multiplex PCR, and the TCRdb table lists in-frame clones only, not all of them. The repertoire holds approximately 160,000 clones, with roughly 87% as singletons. Sequences were obtained from PBMCs or T cells enriched from blood (not recorded which). The receptors were gathered from a woman aged 45 to 65 who had recovered from COVID-19. The CDR3 runs from the conserved cysteine through the conserved F or W. The order of the fields is V gene, clone size, D gene, J gene, CDR3 length, CDR3 protein, CDR3 DNA. A D gene is named only where the DNA matches it firmly. Clone size, where shown, is once, few, many, or a class for clones that have expanded.

v_call: TRBV12-3/TRBV12-4
clone_size: .
d_call: .
j_call: TRBJ2-7
cdr3_length: 11
cdr3_aa: CASSLKHEQYF
cdr3_nt: TGTGCCAGCAGTTTGAAGCACGAGCAGTACTTC

v_call: TRBV2
clone_size: .
d_call: TRBD2
j_call: TRBJ2-7
cdr3_length: 16
cdr3_aa: CASGPPGRGTTYEQYF
cdr3_nt: TGTGCCAGCGGGCCTCCTGGGAGGGGCACGACTTACGAGCAGTACTTC

v_call: TRBV6-1
clone_size: .
d_call: TRBD2
j_call: TRBJ2-5
cdr3_length: 17
cdr3_aa: CASSEKAGTTAQETQYF
cdr3_nt: TGTGCCAGCAGTGAAAAGGCCGGGACTACAGCTCAAGAGACCCAGTACTTC

v_call: TRBV7-9
clone_size: .
d_call: TRBD1
j_call: TRBJ1-5
cdr3_length: 14
cdr3_aa: CASSLTGGFQPQHF
cdr3_nt: TGTGCCAGCAGCCTAACAGGGGGATTCCAGCCCCAGCATTTT

v_call: TRBV5-4
clone_size: .
d_call: .
j_call: TRBJ2-2
cdr3_length: 15
cdr3_aa: CASHAGTTNTGELFF
cdr3_nt: TGTGCCAGCCATGCCGGGACAACGAACACCGGGGAGCTGTTTTTT

v_call: TRBV6-2/TRBV6-3
clone_size: .
d_call: .
j_call: TRBJ1-5
cdr3_length: 19
cdr3_aa: CASSYSPEANQYSNQPQHF
cdr3_nt: TGTGCCAGCAGTTACTCCCCAGAAGCGAACCAGTATAGCAATCAGCCCCAGCATTTT

v_call: TRBV28
clone_size: .
d_call: .
j_call: TRBJ1-1
cdr3_length: 14
cdr3_aa: CASTARTGRTEAFF
cdr3_nt: TGTGCCAGCACCGCTCGAACAGGGAGAACTGAAGCTTTCTTT

v_call: TRBV6-2/TRBV6-3
clone_size: once
d_call: TRBD1
j_call: TRBJ1-1
cdr3_length: 14
cdr3_aa: CASSYTGQGLKAFF
cdr3_nt: TGTGCCAGCAGTTACACCGGACAGGGGCTGAAAGCTTTCTTT

v_call: TRBV6-5
clone_size: .
d_call: TRBD1
j_call: TRBJ1-2
cdr3_length: 14
cdr3_aa: CASRYNRGEEGYTF
cdr3_nt: TGTGCCAGCAGATACAACAGGGGAGAAGAAGGCTACACCTTC

v_call: TRBV6-5
clone_size: .
d_call: .
j_call: TRBJ1-1
cdr3_length: 16
cdr3_aa: CASSYGGAGAHTEAFF
cdr3_nt: TGTGCCAGCAGTTACGGGGGCGCGGGGGCCCACACTGAAGCTTTCTTT

v_call: TRBV4-1
clone_size: .
d_call: TRBD1
j_call: TRBJ1-6
cdr3_length: 17
cdr3_aa: CASRDRGDSSYNSPLHF
cdr3_nt: TGCGCCAGCCGGGACAGAGGCGATAGCTCCTATAATTCACCCCTCCACTTT

v_call: TRBV19
clone_size: few
d_call: TRBD1
j_call: TRBJ2-7
cdr3_length: 15
cdr3_aa: CASSISWTGGSEQYF
cdr3_nt: TGTGCCAGTAGTATCTCCTGGACAGGGGGCAGCGAGCAGTACTTC

v_call: TRBV19
clone_size: .
d_call: TRBD2
j_call: TRBJ2-3
cdr3_length: 16
cdr3_aa: CASATSGRRLRGAQYF
cdr3_nt: TGTGCCAGTGCAACTAGCGGGCGGAGGCTCCGTGGGGCGCAGTATTTT

v_call: TRBV7-2
clone_size: .
d_call: TRBD1
j_call: TRBJ1-2
cdr3_length: 15
cdr3_aa: CASSSSGTGGSGYTF
cdr3_nt: TGTGCCAGCAGCTCCTCCGGGACAGGGGGCAGTGGCTACACCTTC

v_call: TRBV5-4
clone_size: few
d_call: TRBD1
j_call: TRBJ1-2
cdr3_length: 13
cdr3_aa: CASSLGQIYGYTF
cdr3_nt: TGTGCCAGCAGCCTGGGACAGATCTATGGCTACACCTTC

v_call: TRBV5-4
clone_size: .
d_call: .
j_call: TRBJ1-2
cdr3_length: 16
cdr3_aa: CASSSYRGGASYGYTF
cdr3_nt: TGTGCCAGCAGCTCCTACAGAGGGGGGGCCTCCTATGGCTACACCTTC

v_call: TRBV11-2
clone_size: .
d_call: .
j_call: TRBJ1-1
cdr3_length: 15
cdr3_aa: CASSVSSWQGTEAFF
cdr3_nt: TGTGCCAGCAGCGTGTCGTCTTGGCAGGGCACTGAAGCTTTCTTT

v_call: TRBV5-4
clone_size: .
d_call: .
j_call: TRBJ2-2
cdr3_length: 16
cdr3_aa: CASSLALRGNTGELFF
cdr3_nt: TGTGCCAGCAGCTTGGCCTTGCGGGGCAACACCGGGGAGCTGTTTTTT

v_call: TRBV11-2
clone_size: .
d_call: .
j_call: TRBJ1-1
cdr3_length: 13
cdr3_aa: CASSSRRGTEAFF
cdr3_nt: TGTGCCAGCAGCTCTCGACGGGGGACTGAAGCTTTCTTT

v_call: TRBV10-2
clone_size: .
d_call: .
j_call: TRBJ1-1
cdr3_length: 17
cdr3_aa: CASKRGIMQLGNTEAFF
cdr3_nt: TGCGCCAGCAAGCGGGGGATAATGCAATTGGGGAACACTGAAGCTTTCTTT

v_call: TRBV18
clone_size: .
d_call: .
j_call: TRBJ1-1
cdr3_length: 15
cdr3_aa: CASSPPGGGGTEAFF
cdr3_nt: TGTGCCAGCTCACCACCGGGCGGGGGGGGCACTGAAGCTTTCTTT

v_call: TRBV15
clone_size: .
d_call: TRBD1
j_call: TRBJ1-2
cdr3_length: 15
cdr3_aa: CATSTSFRGRDGYTF
cdr3_nt: TGTGCCACCAGCACAAGTTTCAGGGGGCGCGATGGCTACACCTTC

v_call: TRBV2
clone_size: .
d_call: TRBD2
j_call: TRBJ2-7
cdr3_length: 15
cdr3_aa: CASSEGLAGSYEQYF
cdr3_nt: TGTGCCAGCAGTGAAGGACTAGCGGGATCCTACGAGCAGTACTTC

v_call: TRBV18
clone_size: few
d_call: .
j_call: TRBJ1-1
cdr3_length: 13
cdr3_aa: CASSTRSNTEAFF
cdr3_nt: TGTGCCAGCTCAACGCGCTCGAACACTGAAGCTTTCTTT

v_call: TRBV5-4
clone_size: .
d_call: TRBD1
j_call: TRBJ1-6
cdr3_length: 12
cdr3_aa: CASSMGQGNLHF
cdr3_nt: TGTGCCAGCAGCATGGGACAGGGCAACCTCCACTTT

v_call: TRBV18
clone_size: .
d_call: .
j_call: TRBJ2-7
cdr3_length: 13
cdr3_aa: CASSRQGGAEQYF
cdr3_nt: TGTGCCAGCTCTCGACAGGGAGGCGCCGAGCAGTACTTC

v_call: TRBV7-8
clone_size: once
d_call: .
j_call: TRBJ2-7
cdr3_length: 14
cdr3_aa: CASPGGPSANEQYF
cdr3_nt: TGTGCCAGCCCCGGGGGGCCAAGCGCGAACGAGCAGTACTTC

v_call: TRBV3-1/TRBV3-2
clone_size: .
d_call: .
j_call: TRBJ1-2
cdr3_length: 15
cdr3_aa: CASSPNRVVGYGYTF
cdr3_nt: TGTGCCAGCAGCCCGAACAGGGTTGTAGGCTATGGCTACACCTTC

v_call: TRBV28
clone_size: .
d_call: .
j_call: TRBJ1-6
cdr3_length: 14
cdr3_aa: CASSLTGYNSPLHF
cdr3_nt: TGTGCCAGCAGTTTAACGGGATATAATTCACCCCTCCACTTT

v_call: TRBV5-3
clone_size: .
d_call: TRBD1
j_call: TRBJ2-7
cdr3_length: 16
cdr3_aa: CARSLWDRGLDYEQYF
cdr3_nt: TGTGCCAGAAGCTTGTGGGACAGGGGCCTGGACTACGAGCAGTACTTC

v_call: TRBV30
clone_size: .
d_call: .
j_call: TRBJ1-3
cdr3_length: 14
cdr3_aa: CAWTTGLSGNTIYF
cdr3_nt: TGTGCCTGGACGACGGGGTTGTCCGGAAACACCATATATTTT

v_call: TRBV11-2
clone_size: .
d_call: TRBD1
j_call: TRBJ2-7
cdr3_length: 14
cdr3_aa: CASSPGQRTYEQYF
cdr3_nt: TGTGCCAGCAGCCCGGGACAGAGAACCTACGAGCAGTACTTC

v_call: TRBV13
clone_size: few
d_call: .
j_call: TRBJ1-6
cdr3_length: 17
cdr3_aa: CASRYSQGQGSSSPLHF
cdr3_nt: TGTGCCAGCAGATACTCGCAGGGGCAGGGTTCTAGTTCACCCCTCCACTTT

v_call: TRBV6-5
clone_size: .
d_call: TRBD2
j_call: TRBJ2-7
cdr3_length: 13
cdr3_aa: CASSQLAGAEQYF
cdr3_nt: TGTGCCAGCAGCCAGCTAGCGGGAGCCGAGCAGTACTTC

v_call: TRBV7-9
clone_size: .
d_call: TRBD2
j_call: TRBJ2-7
cdr3_length: 16
cdr3_aa: CASSSSGGVNPYEQYF
cdr3_nt: TGTGCCAGCAGCTCCTCGGGGGGGGTTAACCCCTACGAGCAGTACTTC

v_call: TRBV5-1
clone_size: .
d_call: TRBD1
j_call: TRBJ2-3
cdr3_length: 15
cdr3_aa: CASSWGTDSTDTQYF
cdr3_nt: TGCGCCAGCAGTTGGGGGACAGACAGCACAGATACGCAGTATTTT

v_call: TRBV5-4
clone_size: .
d_call: TRBD1
j_call: TRBJ2-3
cdr3_length: 16
cdr3_aa: CASSRGQPFGSDTQYF
cdr3_nt: TGTGCCAGCAGCCGGGGACAGCCGTTTGGGTCAGATACGCAGTATTTT

v_call: TRBV5-4
clone_size: .
d_call: .
j_call: TRBJ1-6
cdr3_length: 15
cdr3_aa: CASSPGALYNSPLHF
cdr3_nt: TGTGCCAGCAGCCCAGGGGCTCTCTATAATTCACCCCTCCACTTT

v_call: TRBV19
clone_size: .
d_call: .
j_call: TRBJ1-5
cdr3_length: 14
cdr3_aa: CASRDRRGNQPQHF
cdr3_nt: TGTGCCAGTAGGGATCGACGGGGCAATCAGCCCCAGCATTTT

v_call: TRBV6-2/TRBV6-3
clone_size: few
d_call: TRBD1
j_call: TRBJ1-4
cdr3_length: 14
cdr3_aa: CASSHRGKNEKLFF
cdr3_nt: TGTGCCAGCAGCCACAGGGGAAAGAATGAAAAACTGTTTTTT

v_call: TRBV15
clone_size: few
d_call: .
j_call: TRBJ2-5
cdr3_length: 19
cdr3_aa: CATSRVGKVRDRAQETQYF
cdr3_nt: TGTGCCACCAGCAGAGTCGGTAAAGTGAGGGATAGGGCCCAAGAGACCCAGTACTTC

v_call: TRBV9
clone_size: .
d_call: .
j_call: TRBJ2-1
cdr3_length: 17
cdr3_aa: CASSEGWGLSSYNEQFF
cdr3_nt: TGTGCCAGCAGCGAGGGGTGGGGCTTGAGCTCCTACAATGAGCAGTTCTTC

v_call: TRBV5-1
clone_size: .
d_call: .
j_call: TRBJ2-7
cdr3_length: 16
cdr3_aa: CASSVSGGGRGYEQYF
cdr3_nt: TGCGCCAGCAGCGTTTCCGGAGGGGGCCGGGGGTACGAGCAGTACTTC

v_call: TRBV29-1
clone_size: .
d_call: TRBD2
j_call: TRBJ2-7
cdr3_length: 17
cdr3_aa: CSVDVWGTSGSSYEQYF
cdr3_nt: TGCAGCGTTGATGTATGGGGGACTAGCGGGAGCTCCTACGAGCAGTACTTC

v_call: TRBV27
clone_size: .
d_call: .
j_call: TRBJ2-4
cdr3_length: 9
cdr3_aa: CASSRIQYF
cdr3_nt: TGTGCCAGCAGTCGGATTCAGTACTTC

v_call: TRBV4-1
clone_size: once
d_call: TRBD1
j_call: TRBJ1-4
cdr3_length: 15
cdr3_aa: CASSTQGATNEKLFF
cdr3_nt: TGCGCCAGCAGCACCCAGGGGGCAACTAATGAAAAACTGTTTTTT